This T cell receptor (beta chain) was profiled in a study of OX40 agonist ivuxolimab in advanced cancers. The table came from immunoSEQ multiplex PCR; TCRdb's copy has only in-frame clones and leaves some out. The sample includes 52,000 or so clones, around 90% of them seen just once. Germline CDR1 is MNHNS and CDR2 is SASEGT. Trimming left V 2 bases short and J 2 bases short, with 9 bases between. The CDR3 extends over 14 amino acids. Sequenced here: CD4+ or CD8+ T cells sorted from blood, sampled in a trial of the OX40 agonist ivuxolimab. The receptor comes from an adult with an advanced solid tumor such as melanoma, head and neck, liver or kidney cancer. The V gene is TRBV6-1, the J gene TRBJ1-2; no definite D call. The chain's CDR3 is CASSESPQNYGYTF. The CDR3 region has the DNA TGTGCCAGCAGTGAAAGTCCGCAAAACTATGGCTACACCTTC.